A single sample is the source of the 27 T cell receptor beta chains below, sequenced in a study of cytomegalovirus exposure and HLA in healthy donors. The PCR was carried out with 60 Vbeta primers and 13 Jbeta primers. Clones were read by immunoSEQ multiplex PCR, and TCRdb kept only the in-frame ones, dropping some. The sample lists around 100,000 clones, approximately 84% occurring once. The sequencing input was PBMCs. These receptors were obtained from a man between 18 and 29 years old in good health and CMV-seronegative.

The CDR3 nucleotides read TGCGCCAGCAGTGAGTACGGGACATCACCCCTCCACTTT. Translated: CASSEYGTSPLHF. The chain joins TRBV10-1 to TRBJ1-6; possible D gene TRBD1, 6 bases. CDR1 is WNHNN, CDR2 SYGVQD, per germline (reference sequence). The CDR3 loop spans 13 amino acids. V lost 1 base, J lost 10 bases, and 8 bases lay in between.

The chain employs TRBV10-2 and TRBJ2-5; TRBD2 agrees at 8 bases. Germline CDR1 reads WSHSY; CDR2 reads SAAADI. The CDR3 is made up of 18 amino acids. V trimming: 3 bases; J trimming: 5 bases; junction bases outside the gene matches: 17. CDR3 region: CASSDPLSGSVSQETQYF. For the CDR3, the DNA is TGCGCCAGCAGTGATCCGTTAAGCGGGAGTGTTTCTCAGGAGACCCAGTACTTC.

The J gene is TRBJ2-2, the V gene TRBV27, with TRBD1 as a possible D gene (5 bases). Trimming took off 7 bases at V and 1 base at J, with 13 bases between the two ends. CDR1 is MNHEY and CDR2 is SMNVEV in the germline V gene (reference sequence). This CDR3 is built from 15 residues. Here the CDR3 DNA reads TGTGCCAGCACCCTGGGGCAGAAGAACACCGGGGAGCTGTTTTTT. Protein sequence: CASTLGQKNTGELFF.

The V gene is TRBV7-6, the J gene TRBJ2-1; D gene uncertain. Per germline, CDR1 SGHVS and CDR2 FNYEAQ. The CDR3 covers 13 residues. V lost 5 bases and J lost 0, with 5 bases in between. In nucleotides, the CDR3 is TGTGCCAGCAGCCTTAGCTCCTACAATGAGCAGTTCTTC. Translation: CASSLSSYNEQFF.

Notes on this clone: The same CDR3 can be traced to other DNA sequences in this sample. This sequence joins TRBV7-3 and TRBJ2-7, with a weak D call TRBD1 (6 bases). Trimming stripped 1 base from V and 2 bases from J, with 12 bases between. From germline, CDR1 is SGHTA and CDR2 FQGTGA. The CDR3 loop spans 15 amino acids. CDR3 residues: CASSLRDNGPYEQYF. CDR3 sequence (DNA): TGTGCCAGCAGCTTAAGGGACAACGGACCCTACGAGCAGTACTTC.

This sequence joins TRBV18 and TRBJ1-1, with D possibly matching TRBD1 (5 bases). Germline V lookup: CDR1 KGHSH, CDR2 LQKENI. Trimming took 4 bases from V and 2 from J, leaving 11 bases between them. The CDR3 contains 14 residues. CDR3 DNA sequence: TGTGCCAGCTCACGCACAGGAACCAACACTGAAGCTTTCTTT. It translates to CASSRTGTNTEAFF.

CDR3 loop: CASSYSRTGDVYGYTF. The CDR3 nucleotides read TGTGCCAGCAGCTACAGTCGGACAGGGGACGTCTATGGCTACACCTTC. The gene calls are TRBV5-5 and TRBJ1-2, with 9 bases lining up with TRBD1. The junction had 10 bases not matched to a gene; V was cut back by 3 bases and J by 4 bases. Germline CDR1 is SGHKS and CDR2 is YYEKEE (reference sequence). This CDR3 contains 16 residues. The full variable domain, rest sourced from reference TRBV5-5 and TRBJ1-2, is DAGVTQSPTHLIKTRGQQVTLRCSPISGHKSVSWYQQVLGQGPQFIFQYYEKEERGRGNFPDRFSARQFPNYSSELNVNALLLGDSALYLCASSYSRTGDVYGYTFGSGTRLTVV.

CDR3 nucleotides: TGTGCCAGCAGTTGGGCGGGACAGGGTACCTACGAGCAGTACTTC. It is translated as CASSWAGQGTYEQYF. V usage is TRBV6-5 and J usage is TRBJ2-7; 9 bases line up with TRBD1. V shed 4 bases, J shed 2 bases, and the junction held 6 bases outside the gene matches. Germline values: CDR1 MNHEY, CDR2 SVGAGI. CDR3 length: 15 residues.

Only a few counts were recorded for this clone. V usage is TRBV7-6 and J usage is TRBJ2-3; D might be TRBD2 (6 bases). V lost 4 bases, J lost 3 bases, and 11 bases lay in between. This CDR3 contains 14 residues. Germline V gene lookup returns CDR1 SGHVS and CDR2 FNYEAQ. In DNA, the CDR3 is TGTGCCAGCAGCTCCGGGAGTTATACAGATACGCAGTATTTT. Protein product: CASSSGSYTDTQYF.

V and J are TRBV6-1 and TRBJ2-5; D is uncertain. The DNA end favors TRBJ2-7, so the J call may be wrong. This CDR3 has 10 amino acids. From germline, CDR1 is MNHNS and CDR2 SASEGT. This CDR3 reads CASSNYEQYF. The DNA for the CDR3 is TGTGCCAGCAGTAACTACGAGCAGTACTTC.

This clone was counted a few times. The V gene is TRBV4-3, the J gene TRBJ2-1; possible D gene TRBD2, 6 bases. In germline, CDR1 is LGHNA, CDR2 YSLEER. V lost 0 bases and J 3 bases, leaving 12 bases between the germline ends. The CDR3 contains 16 residues. The CDR3 loop reads CASSQDNGGSYNEQFF. CDR3 DNA sequence: TGCGCCAGCAGCCAAGATAACGGAGGGAGCTACAATGAGCAGTTCTTC.

The V call is TRBV7-9, the J call TRBJ2-1; unclear D gene. V was shortened by 1 base and J by 13 bases, with 8 bases between the two germline ends. CDR1 SEHNR and CDR2 FQNEAQ come from the germline V gene (reference sequence). There are 11 residues in the CDR3. CDR3 sequence reads: CASSLGGVQFF. CDR3 DNA: TGTGCCAGCAGCTTAGGCGGAGTACAGTTCTTC.

The chain joins TRBV18 to TRBJ2-3; 8 bases align to TRBD2. Trimming cost V 3 bases and J 4 bases; bases outside gene matches: 12. CDR1 and CDR2 (germline): KGHSH, LQKENI. This CDR3 has 17 residues. CDR3 nucleotide sequence: TGTGCCAGCTCACCTAGCGGACTAGCCTTAACCCCAGATACGCAGTATTTT. It encodes CASSPSGLALTPDTQYF.

This chain links TRBV4-3 with TRBJ1-1, with D hard to call. CDR3 length: 12 residues. Germline V gene data show CDR1 as LGHNA and CDR2 as YSLEER. Trimming took 1 base from V and 4 from J, leaving 4 bases between them. The CDR3 region is CASSQGSTEAFF. The CDR3 DNA follows: TGCGCCAGCAGCCAAGGGAGCACTGAAGCTTTCTTT.

The chain uses TRBV28 and TRBJ1-5; 10 bases map to TRBD1. The CDR3 loop spans 15 amino acids. From germline, CDR1 is MDHEN and CDR2 SYDVKM. V trimming: 7 bases; J trimming: 2 bases; junction bases outside the gene matches: 5. The DNA for the CDR3 is TGTGCCAGCACTCCTGGGACAGGGGGCAATCAGCCCCAGCATTTT. This sequence encodes CASTPGTGGNQPQHF.

J is TRBJ2-7 and V is TRBV6-5, with a weak D call TRBD1 (5 bases). Trimming took off 3 bases at V and 5 bases at J, with 14 bases between the two ends. The CDR3 is made up of 14 amino acids. Germline V gene lookup returns CDR1 MNHEY and CDR2 SVGAGI. The CDR3 is CASSYAVRGNEQYF. The CDR3 region has the DNA TGTGCCAGCAGTTATGCCGTAAGGGGTAACGAGCAGTACTTC.

This clone has a handful of counts. The rearrangement links TRBV5-6 to TRBJ2-7, with D possibly TRBD1 on 6 matching bases. The germline V gene has CDR1 SGHDT and CDR2 YYEEEE. Deletions cut 4 bases from V and 0 bases from J, with 14 bases between. The CDR3 has 15 residues. The CDR3 reads CASSVTGLSSYEQYF. Written as DNA, the CDR3 is TGTGCCAGCAGCGTTACAGGGTTAAGCTCCTACGAGCAGTACTTC.

The chain links TRBV12-5 to TRBJ2-1; no reliable D call. The CDR3 length is 15 residues. Germline CDR1 LGHNT, CDR2 FRNRAP. V was trimmed by 4 bases and J by 4 bases, leaving 14 bases between them. CDR3 in DNA: TGTGCTAGTGGTTCCGGTGAAGGAGTTTACAATGAGCAGTTCTTC. Translating gives CASGSGEGVYNEQFF.

V usage is TRBV5-1 and J usage is TRBJ2-5; D perhaps matches TRBD1 (6 bases). This CDR3 is built from 13 residues. V was shortened by 4 bases and J by 4 bases, with 11 bases between the two germline ends. Looked up from germline, CDR1 is SGHRS and CDR2 is YFSETQ. The DNA for the CDR3 is TGCGCCAGCAGCCTGAGGGGGTCAGAGACCCAGTACTTC. Translating gives CASSLRGSETQYF.

This clone was found once. The chain joins TRBV13 to TRBJ2-7, with D perhaps matching TRBD1 (6 bases). This CDR3 contains 13 residues. The germline gives CDR1 PRHDT, CDR2 FYEKMQ (reference sequence). The V gene lost 1 base and the J gene lost 6 bases, with 10 bases spanning the gap. The CDR3 spells CASSLEQGAEQYF. The CDR3 DNA reads as TGTGCCAGCAGCTTAGAACAGGGTGCCGAGCAGTACTTC.

The rearrangement joins TRBV25-1 to TRBJ2-7; 7 nucleotides align to TRBD2. V lost 7 bases, J lost 1 base, and 10 bases stayed unmatched. Germline CDR1 reads MGHDK; CDR2 reads SYGVNS. The CDR3 covers 15 residues. The CDR3 is CASNPAGEKSYEQYF. CDR3 sequence (DNA): TGTGCCAGCAACCCGGCGGGAGAGAAATCCTACGAGCAGTACTTC.

The rearrangement links TRBV27 to TRBJ2-7; tentative D call: TRBD2 (7 bases). The V and J ends lost 2 bases and 2 bases respectively, with 16 bases between them. The CDR3 totals 16 residues. The germline V gene encodes CDR1 MNHEY and CDR2 SMNVEV (reference sequence). Written as DNA, the CDR3 is TGTGCCAGCAGTTTAGTTGGTGCCGGGGGGCCCTACGAGCAGTACTTC. It specifies CASSLVGAGGPYEQYF.

There are a few counts of this clone. The chain employs TRBV5-4 and TRBJ1-1; TRBD1 aligns across 9 bases. In germline, CDR1 is SGHNT, CDR2 YYREEE (reference sequence). This CDR3 spans 12 amino acids. Germline trimming cut 5 bases from V and 7 bases from J; bases unmatched to any gene: 3. The CDR3 protein is CASRQGAGEAFF. The CDR3 DNA follows: TGTGCCAGCAGACAGGGGGCGGGTGAAGCTTTCTTT.

The chain is built from TRBV10-3 and TRBJ2-1; 7 nucleotides agree with TRBD1. Trimming cost V 4 bases and J 0 bases; bases outside gene matches: 0. The CDR3 extends over 14 amino acids. Germline V gives CDR1 ENHRY, CDR2 SYGVKD. CDR3 residues: CAISAGGSYNEQFF. The CDR3 coding sequence is TGTGCCATCAGTGCAGGGGGCTCCTACAATGAGCAGTTCTTC.

The chain couples TRBV7-6 to TRBJ2-1; 14 bases are shared with TRBD2. This CDR3 contains 16 residues. CDR1 and CDR2 from the germline V gene are SGHVS and FNYEAQ. Trimming at V came to 2 bases and at J to 9 bases, leaving 6 bases not matched to a gene. The CDR3 region is CASSLTRTSGRPEQFF. The DNA for the CDR3 is TGTGCCAGCAGCTTAACTAGGACTAGCGGGAGGCCTGAGCAGTTCTTC.

This chain uses TRBV2 with TRBJ2-3; D is ambiguous. Germline values: CDR1 SNHLY, CDR2 FYNNEI. The length of the CDR3 is 13 residues. Trimming shortened V by 8 bases and J by 1 base, and 10 bases separated the two germline ends. CDR3 sequence (DNA): TGTGCCAGCGGAAACAGACGCACAGATACGCAGTATTTT. Translated: CASGNRRTDTQYF.

The J gene is TRBJ1-3, the V gene TRBV30, with no clear D. Germline CDR1 GTSNPN, CDR2 SVGIG (reference sequence). The CDR3 is 15 amino acids. Trimming removed 0 bases from V and 2 bases from J, with 11 bases in between. The CDR3 DNA reads TGTGCCTGGAGTGTACCCGGGGTGACTGGAAACACCATATATTTT. This gives the protein CAWSVPGVTGNTIYF.